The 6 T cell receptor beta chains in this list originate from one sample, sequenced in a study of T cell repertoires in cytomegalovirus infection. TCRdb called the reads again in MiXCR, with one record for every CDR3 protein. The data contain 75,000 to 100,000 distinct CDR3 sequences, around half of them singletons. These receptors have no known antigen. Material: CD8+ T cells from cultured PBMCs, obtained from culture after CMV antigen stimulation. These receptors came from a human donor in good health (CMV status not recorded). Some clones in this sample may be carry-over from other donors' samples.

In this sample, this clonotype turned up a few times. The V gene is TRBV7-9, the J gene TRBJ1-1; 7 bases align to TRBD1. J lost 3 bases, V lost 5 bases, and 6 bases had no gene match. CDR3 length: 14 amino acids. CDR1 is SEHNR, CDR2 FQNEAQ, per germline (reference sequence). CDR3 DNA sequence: TGTGCCAGCAGCCCAGGGGGGGTCGACACTGAAGCTTTCTTT. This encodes CASSPGGVDTEAFF. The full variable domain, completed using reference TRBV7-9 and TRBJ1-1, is DTGVSQNPRHKITKRGQNVTFRCDPISEHNRLYWYRQTLGQGPEFLTYFQNEAQLEKSRLLSDRFSAERPKGSFSTLEIQRTEQGDSAMYLCASSPGGVDTEAFFGQGTRLTVV.

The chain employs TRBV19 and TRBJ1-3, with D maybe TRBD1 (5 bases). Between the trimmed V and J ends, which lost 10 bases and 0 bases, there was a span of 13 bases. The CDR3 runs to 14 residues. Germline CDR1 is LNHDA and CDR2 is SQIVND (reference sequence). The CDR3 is CATSRDYSGNTIYF. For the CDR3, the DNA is TGTGCCACAAGCCGGGACTACTCTGGAAACACCATATATTTT.

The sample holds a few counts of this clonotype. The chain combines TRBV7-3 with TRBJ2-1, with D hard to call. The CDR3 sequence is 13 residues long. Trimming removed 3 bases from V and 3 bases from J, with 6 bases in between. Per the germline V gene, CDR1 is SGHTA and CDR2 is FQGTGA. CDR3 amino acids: CASSFDNYNEQFF. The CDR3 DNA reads TGTGCCAGCAGCTTCGACAACTACAATGAGCAGTTCTTC.

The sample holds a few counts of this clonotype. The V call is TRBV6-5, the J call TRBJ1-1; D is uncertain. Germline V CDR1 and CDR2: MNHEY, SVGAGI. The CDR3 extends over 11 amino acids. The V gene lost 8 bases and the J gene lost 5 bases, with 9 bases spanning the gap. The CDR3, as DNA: TGTGCCAGCGAACTCGGGACTGAAGCTTTCTTT. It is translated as CASELGTEAFF.

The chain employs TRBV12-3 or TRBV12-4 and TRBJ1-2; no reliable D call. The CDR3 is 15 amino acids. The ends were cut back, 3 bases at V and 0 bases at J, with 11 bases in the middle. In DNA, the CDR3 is TGTGCCAGCAGTTTTACCGAGAAGGCTAACTATGGCTACACCTTC. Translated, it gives CASSFTEKANYGYTF.

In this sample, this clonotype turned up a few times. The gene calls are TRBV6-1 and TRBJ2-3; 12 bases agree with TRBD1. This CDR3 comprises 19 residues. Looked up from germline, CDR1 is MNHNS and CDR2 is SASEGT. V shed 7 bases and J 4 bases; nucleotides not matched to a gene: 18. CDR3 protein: CASTLGQGAQTLFADTQYF. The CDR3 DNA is TGTGCCAGCACTCTGGGACAGGGGGCGCAAACTCTCTTCGCAGATACGCAGTATTTT.